The 22 T cell receptor beta chains below were found in one sample sequenced in a study of blood T cells in healthy people across ages. Primers used in a second PCR of about 6 to 12 cycles were a sample-barcoded 5' primer and a J-beta primer mix. TCRdb re-called the 5' RACE reads through MiXCR, storing one row per CDR3 protein. The sample lists about 1.8 million distinct CDR3 sequences; roughly 49% were seen once. Sequencing was done on a sample of blood. These TCRs come from a woman between 40 and 50 years old in good health.

The chain carries TRBV5-1 and TRBJ2-5, with a possible D match to TRBD2 (5 bases). CDR3 size: 14 residues. V lost 4 bases and J 5 bases, leaving 15 bases between the germline ends. Germline V gene lookup returns CDR1 SGHRS and CDR2 YFSETQ. CDR3 DNA sequence: TGCGCCAGCAGCGGCCCACTAGGTTCCGAGACCCAGTACTTC. As protein: CASSGPLGSETQYF. Full variable domain (missing parts from reference TRBV5-1 and TRBJ2-5): KAGVTQTPRYLIKTRGQQVTLSCSPISGHRSVSWYQQTPGQGLQFLFEYFSETQRNKGNFPGRFSGRQFSNSRSEMNVSTLELGDSALYLCASSGPLGSETQYFGPGTRLLVL.

This clonotype has a handful of counts. This chain uses TRBV7-2 with TRBJ2-7, with 11 bases fitting TRBD2. The CDR3 consists of 14 residues. Germline V lookup: CDR1 SGHTA, CDR2 FQGNSA. V shed 6 bases and J 5 bases; nucleotides not matched to a gene: 6. CDR3 sequence reads: CASRRLAGPDEQYF. CDR3 bases: TGTGCCAGCAGGAGACTAGCGGGGCCCGACGAGCAGTACTTC. Drawing the rest from reference TRBV7-2 and TRBJ2-7, the complete variable domain is GAGVSQSPSNKVTEKGKDVELRCDPISGHTALYWYRQSLGQGLEFLIYFQGNSAPDKSGLPSDRFSAERTGGSVSTLTIQRTQQEDSAVYLCASRRLAGPDEQYFGPGTRLTVT.

This chain connects TRBV4-1 to TRBJ2-3; the match to TRBD2 covers 7 bases. The CDR3 has 16 residues. Germline V lookup: CDR1 MGHRA, CDR2 YSYEKL. Unmatched junction bases numbered 4, after V lost 0 bases and J lost 1 base. CDR3 in amino acids: CASSQELALRTDTQYF. DNA of the CDR3: TGCGCCAGCAGCCAAGAACTAGCGCTCCGCACAGATACGCAGTATTTT.

The chain joins TRBV2 to TRBJ2-1, with D perhaps matching TRBD1 or TRBD2 (6 bases each). Looked up from germline, CDR1 is SNHLY and CDR2 is FYNNEI. With 7 bases removed from V and 4 bases from J, the gap between germline ends came to 17 bases. This CDR3 has 15 amino acids. For the CDR3, the DNA is TGTGCCAGCATAGGAGGGGGGTTATCGTACAATGAGCAGTTCTTC. Encoded protein: CASIGGGLSYNEQFF.

The chain uses TRBV20-1 and TRBJ2-5, with 12 nucleotides matching TRBD2. V lost 4 bases, J lost 2 bases, and 14 bases stayed unmatched. In germline, CDR1 is DFQATT, CDR2 SNEGSKA (reference sequence). The CDR3 loop spans 18 amino acids. CDR3 in amino acids: CSATQYASGGAKQETQYF. CDR3 DNA sequence: TGCAGTGCTACTCAATACGCTAGCGGGGGGGCCAAGCAAGAGACCCAGTACTTC.

V is TRBV9 and J is TRBJ2-6; D uncertain. The V end was cut by 3 bases, the J end by 0 bases, with 16 bases between. CDR3 length: 18 residues. Germline lookup yields CDR1 SGDLS and CDR2 YYNGEE. Written as DNA, the CDR3 is TGTGCCAGCAGCGCCACCAGACCTTCGGGCTCTGGGGCCAACGTCCTGACTTTC. Amino acids: CASSATRPSGSGANVLTF.

This sequence joins TRBV20-1 and TRBJ2-3, with TRBD1 as a possible D gene (6 bases). CDR3 size: 14 residues. The V end was cut by 8 bases, the J end by 1 base, with 16 bases between. CDR1 and CDR2 (germline): DFQATT, SNEGSKA (reference sequence). The CDR3 sequence: CSQAPDSRTDTQYF. The DNA for the CDR3 is TGCAGTCAGGCGCCGGACAGCCGCACAGATACGCAGTATTTT.

V usage is TRBV6-2 or TRBV6-3 and J usage is TRBJ2-1, with TRBD2 identical over 10 bases. The CDR3 totals 17 residues. CDR1 is MNHEY and CDR2 is SVGEGT in the germline V gene. The trim removed 2 bases at V and 7 bases at J, leaving 11 bases unmatched. The CDR3 region has the DNA TGTGCCAGCAGTTACGAAGCGGGGGGGCCCGATGTGAATGAGCAGTTCTTC. Protein product: CASSYEAGGPDVNEQFF.

This clonotype was counted between two and nine times. The gene calls are TRBV29-1 and TRBJ2-5; TRBD2 might be the D (6 bases). V lost 4 bases to trimming and J lost 5 bases, with 14 bases between them. There are 13 residues in the CDR3. Germline assignment: CDR1 SQVTM and CDR2 ANQGSEA. CDR3 sequence: CSVVGPSEETQYF. The CDR3 nucleotides read TGCAGCGTTGTCGGCCCTAGCGAGGAGACCCAGTACTTC.

This CDR3 reads CASSLGEQLSPLHF. CDR3 in DNA: TGTGCCAGCAGCTTAGGGGAGCAGCTTTCACCCCTCCACTTT. The chain joins TRBV7-2 to TRBJ1-6; D remains unclear. The germline CDR1 and CDR2 sequences are SGHTA and FQGNSA. V lost 1 base, J lost 9 bases, and 10 bases lay in between. There are 14 residues in the CDR3.

In regard to this clonotype: At one boundary the junction diverges from the germline segment, which might be a read error. The rearrangement uses TRBV4-3 and TRBJ2-7; D may be TRBD2 (5 bases). From germline, CDR1 is LGHNA and CDR2 YSLEER. The CDR3 loop spans 15 amino acids. The CDR3 region is CASSQVVGRNGERYF. The DNA for the CDR3 is TGCGCCAGCAGCCAAGTCGTGGGGAGAAACGGCGAGCGGTACTTC.

The chain couples TRBV12-3 or TRBV12-4 to TRBJ2-4; no clear D. V was cut by 6 bases and J by 0 bases, with 12 bases left in between. The CDR3 runs 15 residues. CDR3 coding DNA: TGTGCCAGCAGCATAGCTCAGATAGCCAAAAACATTCAGTACTTC. It specifies CASSIAQIAKNIQYF.

This clonotype was detected a few times. The chain joins TRBV5-1 to TRBJ2-3; D not certain. The CDR3 extends over 16 amino acids. Looked up from germline, CDR1 is SGHRS and CDR2 is YFSETQ. V was pared by 1 base and J by 0 bases, with 12 bases between. The CDR3 DNA reads as TGCGCCAGCAGCTTGACGAGGTTAGGGAGCACAGATACGCAGTATTTT. Its protein product is CASSLTRLGSTDTQYF. Looking up the rest from reference TRBV5-1 and TRBJ2-3 gives the full variable domain: KAGVTQTPRYLIKTRGQQVTLSCSPISGHRSVSWYQQTPGQGLQFLFEYFSETQRNKGNFPGRFSGRQFSNSRSEMNVSTLELGDSALYLCASSLTRLGSTDTQYFGPGTRLTVL.

The gene calls are TRBV7-2 and TRBJ2-6, with 7 bases matching TRBD1. CDR1 and CDR2 (germline): SGHTA, FQGNSA. This CDR3 region has 17 residues. J was trimmed by 0 bases and V by 1 base; bases with no gene match: 3. CDR3 region: CASSLEGAVSGANVLTF. Written as DNA, the CDR3 is TGTGCCAGCAGCTTAGAGGGGGCGGTCTCTGGGGCCAACGTCCTGACTTTC. The full variable domain, with the rest looked up from reference TRBV7-2 and TRBJ2-6, is GAGVSQSPSNKVTEKGKDVELRCDPISGHTALYWYRQSLGQGLEFLIYFQGNSAPDKSGLPSDRFSAERTGGSVSTLTIQRTQQEDSAVYLCASSLEGAVSGANVLTFGAGSRLTVL.

This chain connects TRBV5-6 to TRBJ2-7; tentative D call: TRBD1 (6 bases). TRBJ2-5 matches the DNA end more closely, so the J call is doubtful. The CDR3 loop spans 14 amino acids. From germline, CDR1 is SGHDT and CDR2 YYEEEE. This CDR3 reads CASSSWGQRETQYF. For the CDR3, the DNA is TGTGCCAGCAGCTCCTGGGGACAAAGGGAGACCCAGTACTTC.

The chain combines TRBV6-5 with TRBJ2-3; the D is unclear. Trimming left V 6 bases short and J 3 bases short, with 10 bases between. CDR3 length: 13 amino acids. Germline CDR1 and CDR2: MNHEY and SVGAGI. The chain's CDR3 is CASRTDRTDTQYF. In DNA, the CDR3 is TGTGCCAGCAGAACCGACCGGACAGATACGCAGTATTTT.

This clonotype was picked up one time. This chain connects TRBV9 to TRBJ2-1; D might be TRBD2 (6 bases). Between the trimmed V and J ends, which lost 7 bases and 0 bases, there was a span of 20 bases. CDR1 and CDR2 from the germline V gene are SGDLS and YYNGEE. CDR3 length equals 17 residues. CDR3 bases: TGTGCCAGCGCCGAGCTACCTGGGGGGATCTCCTACAATGAGCAGTTCTTC. It codes for CASAELPGGISYNEQFF.

V gene TRBV29-1 combines with J gene TRBJ1-1, with a weak D call TRBD1 (6 bases). This CDR3 comprises 14 residues. V dropped 6 bases and J dropped 1 base, with 15 bases sitting between them. The V gene's germline CDR1 is SQVTM and CDR2 ANQGSEA. CDR3 in amino acids: CSVQGTGRNTEAFF. The CDR3 nucleotides read TGCAGCGTCCAGGGGACGGGACGGAACACTGAAGCTTTCTTT.

The V gene is TRBV5-1, the J gene TRBJ1-5, with a tentative D call TRBD1 (5 bases). The CDR3 is made up of 14 amino acids. Germline loops: CDR1 SGHRS, CDR2 YFSETQ. Deletions cut 5 bases from V and 1 base from J, with 10 bases between. CDR3 protein: CASREGPSNQPQHF. CDR3 DNA sequence: TGCGCCAGCAGAGAGGGGCCAAGCAATCAGCCCCAGCATTTT.

The chain has TRBV4-3 and TRBJ2-3; 9 bases match TRBD2. With V trimmed by 0 bases and J by 10 bases, 5 bases remained unmatched. The CDR3 is made up of 14 amino acids. In germline, CDR1 is LGHNA, CDR2 YSLEER. As DNA, the CDR3 is TGCGCCAGCAGCCAAGATCATCGGACTAGCGCGCAGTATTTT. Its translation is CASSQDHRTSAQYF.

The V gene is TRBV7-2, the J gene TRBJ2-3; 8 bases fit TRBD1. The CDR3 is 16 residues long. Trimming at V came to 5 bases and at J to 5 bases, leaving 12 bases not matched to a gene. CDR1 is SGHTA, CDR2 FQGNSA, per germline. In DNA form, the CDR3 reads TGTGCCAGCAGCCGTGACAGGGGACCCCGAGGAGATACGCAGTATTTT. Amino acid sequence: CASSRDRGPRGDTQYF.

The chain employs TRBV20-1 and TRBJ2-5; 13 nucleotides agree with TRBD2. V shed 6 bases and J 2 bases; nucleotides not matched to a gene: 9. Germline V gene lookup returns CDR1 DFQATT and CDR2 SNEGSKA (reference sequence). The CDR3 covers 16 residues. CDR3 DNA: TGCAGTGCCCTCGGCCGGACTAGCGGGGGACAAGAGACCCAGTACTTC. This translates into CSALGRTSGGQETQYF.